The rows below give T cell receptor beta chains drawn from one sample of a study of cytomegalovirus exposure and HLA in healthy donors. Generated by immunoSEQ multiplex PCR, the TCRdb table keeps only in-frame clones and is missing some. The table shows about 270,000 clones, with roughly two thirds occurring only once. The sequenced material came from PBMCs. The source of these receptors is a female donor in good health and CMV-seronegative. CDR3s leave out the opening cysteine and the closing phenylalanine or tryptophan. Not all rows give a size; the values are once, few, many and, for expanded clones, a class.

once	TRBV28	TRBJ1-5	ASSLPLGGSQPQH
NA	TRBV7-9	TRBJ2-4	ASSPGTGPWDIQY
NA	TRBV28	TRBJ1-3	ASSSGTQGNTIY
NA	TRBV9	TRBJ2-3	ASSVGFTAGIRTDTQY
NA	TRBV6-5	TRBJ1-6	ASSYWGHNNSPLH
few	TRBV7-9	TRBJ2-7	ASTSFGGLAGVEQY
NA	TRBV6-5	TRBJ2-2	ASSYAQGGTGELF
NA	TRBV28	TRBJ2-3	ASSLEGQGLYTQY
NA	TRBV4-1	TRBJ2-1	ASSQSPGLELSEQF
NA	TRBV2	TRBJ1-5	ASSEQGGPQH
NA	TRBV5-6	TRBJ2-7	ASSLAGAGGPYEQY
once	TRBV5-4	TRBJ1-4	ASSLGLQGGAANEKLF
NA	TRBV5-1	TRBJ2-3	ASSLRTDTQY
few	TRBV5-4	TRBJ2-2	ASSLLLAGDTGELF
NA	TRBV10-1	TRBJ2-1	ASQKREGRYEQF
NA	TRBV7-9	TRBJ2-1	SSSPRLADNEQF
NA	TRBV19	TRBJ2-5	ASSMAWTAQETQY